The entry that follows covers one T cell receptor beta chain sequence. This entry comes from a study of blood T cell repertoires in COVID-19. At the level of the study: Sites in the United States, Italy and Spain provided acute and convalescent COVID-19 samples. From T cells, B-cell-depleted T cells, or PBMCs came the material, which was cDNA or gDNA.

Authors' methods: The authors estimated nucleated cell counts from reference gene primer amplification. Assay: immunoSEQ multiplex PCR; the TCRdb copy retains only in-frame clones and omits some. V and J calls and clone size are those listed in that table; D and trimming were worked out from the DNA. The sample contains 190,000 or so clones, 70% to 85% of which appear only once. Germline V CDR1 and CDR2: MNHNS, SASEGT. The V end lost 3 bases, the J end lost 6 bases, and 9 bases lay between the germline ends. This CDR3 contains 14 residues. The sequence was obtained from a human donor with acute or convalescent COVID-19. The donor label of this sample is uncertain. Input material: peripheral blood. The genes are TRBV6-1 and TRBJ1-6; D possibly corresponds to TRBD1 (5 bases). Written as DNA, the CDR3 is TGTGCCAGCAGTGATTGGGGCACTAATTCACCCCTCCACTTT. This translates into CASSDWGTNSPLHF.